In this sample, the clone carrying this T cell receptor beta chain turned up a few times. The sample originates from a study of blood T cell repertoires in COVID-19. Overall study context: Some COVID-19 samples were acute and others convalescent; all came from the United States, Italy and Spain. Nucleic acid was either cDNA or gDNA, and it came from T cells, B-cell-depleted T cells, or PBMCs.

Authors' data handling: Amplification of reference gene primers provided the estimated nucleated cell counts. TCRdb keeps only in-frame clones here, not all; method: immunoSEQ multiplex PCR. The DNA was the basis for D and trimming; V, J and clone size are from that table. This sample carries approximately 130,000 clones, approximately 86% of them seen once, and the ten largest clones take around 16%. Trimming pared 2 bases from V and 7 bases from J, leaving 12 bases between. Germline V lookup: CDR1 SEHNR, CDR2 FQNEAQ (reference sequence). The CDR3 consists of 14 residues. The sample was peripheral blood. The rearrangement joins TRBV7-9 to TRBJ1-3; unclear D gene. This sequence was found in a woman aged 45 to 65 who had recovered from COVID-19. CDR3 in DNA: TGTGCCAGCAGCTTATTATGGGAGTTGAACACCATATATTTT. Translating it yields CASSLLWELNTIYF.